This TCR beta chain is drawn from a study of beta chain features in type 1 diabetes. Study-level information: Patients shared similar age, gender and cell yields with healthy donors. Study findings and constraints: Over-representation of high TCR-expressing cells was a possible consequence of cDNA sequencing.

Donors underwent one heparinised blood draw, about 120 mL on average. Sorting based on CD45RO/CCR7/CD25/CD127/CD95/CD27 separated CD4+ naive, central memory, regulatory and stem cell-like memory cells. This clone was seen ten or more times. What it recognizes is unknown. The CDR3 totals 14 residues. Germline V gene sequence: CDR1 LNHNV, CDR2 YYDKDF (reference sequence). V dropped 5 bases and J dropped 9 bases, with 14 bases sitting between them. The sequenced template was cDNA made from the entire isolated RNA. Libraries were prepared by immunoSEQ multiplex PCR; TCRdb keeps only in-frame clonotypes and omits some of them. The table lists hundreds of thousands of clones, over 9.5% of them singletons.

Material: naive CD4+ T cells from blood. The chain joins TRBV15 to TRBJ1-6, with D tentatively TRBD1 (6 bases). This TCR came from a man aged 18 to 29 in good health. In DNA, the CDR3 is TGTGCCACCAGCGGCCCAGGGGAAGGTTCACCCCTCCACTTT. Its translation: CATSGPGEGSPLHF.